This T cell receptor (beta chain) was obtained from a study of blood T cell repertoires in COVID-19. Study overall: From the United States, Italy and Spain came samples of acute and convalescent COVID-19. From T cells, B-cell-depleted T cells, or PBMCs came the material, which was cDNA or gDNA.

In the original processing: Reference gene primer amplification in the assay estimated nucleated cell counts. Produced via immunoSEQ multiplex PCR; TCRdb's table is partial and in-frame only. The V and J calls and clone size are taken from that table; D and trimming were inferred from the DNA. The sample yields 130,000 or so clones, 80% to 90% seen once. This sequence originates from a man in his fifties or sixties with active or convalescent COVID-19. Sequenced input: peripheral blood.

CDR3 sequence reads: CASTQGGHGELFF. The CDR3 nucleotides are TGTGCCAGCACCCAGGGTGGGCACGGGGAGCTGTTTTTT. The rearrangement joins TRBV12-3 or TRBV12-4 to TRBJ2-2; D perhaps matches TRBD1 (5 bases). Trimming took 7 bases from V and 7 from J, leaving 13 bases between them. This CDR3 is built from 13 residues.